Listed here are 7 T cell receptor beta chains from one sample, sequenced in a study of shared clonotypes between healthy human individuals (dated by TCRdb to about 2020). Libraries were constructed by the immunoSEQ multiplex PCR assay. This is the immuneACCESS table as TCRdb keeps it, with only in-frame sequences that have V and J called. A part of the clones is gone; compared with another copy, unresolved V genes explain less than half, and the rest is unexplained. The sample table shows approximately 2.3 million clones, and over 90% are seen once. 0.35% to 0.5% of the sample goes to the ten largest clones. Sequencing was performed on naive CD4+ T cells from PBMCs. The cell subset or site label of this sample denotes: CD45RA+ positively selected. The origin of the receptors is a man aged 18 to 35 in good health. Some clones in this sample may be carry-over from other donors' samples.

The chain links TRBV5-1 to TRBJ2-2, with TRBD1 as a possible D gene (5 bases). CDR1 is SGHRS, CDR2 YFSETQ, per germline. V was cut by 3 bases and J by 1 base, with 10 bases left in between. CDR3 size: 15 residues. CDR3 sequence (DNA): TGCGCCAGCAGCTGGGGCTCGGAGAACACCGGGGAGCTGTTTTTT. The encoded protein is CASSWGSENTGELFF.

The chain joins TRBV6-1 to TRBJ2-7; TRBD2 aligns across 15 bases. The CDR3 consists of 16 residues. Germline CDR1 and CDR2: MNHNS and SASEGT. With 3 bases clipped from V and 4 bases from J, the junction kept 4 bases outside the gene matches. As DNA, the CDR3 is TGTGCCAGCAGTGATGGGACTAGCGGGAGGAGGTACGAGCAGTACTTC. Its protein is CASSDGTSGRRYEQYF.

The rearrangement links TRBV19 to TRBJ2-2; perhaps D is TRBD1 or TRBD2 (5 bases each). With 5 bases removed from V and 8 bases from J, the gap between germline ends came to 12 bases. The CDR3 covers 13 residues. CDR1 LNHDA and CDR2 SQIVND come from the germline V gene (reference sequence). The CDR3 region is CASSRDPVGELFF. CDR3 sequence (DNA): TGTGCCAGTAGTCGGGACCCTGTTGGGGAGCTGTTTTTT.

This clone was observed a handful of times. The chain is built from TRBV9 and TRBJ1-1; 9 positions match TRBD1. The CDR3 runs 14 residues. V lost 3 bases to trimming and J lost 5 bases; unmatched junction nucleotides: 5. The V gene's germline CDR1 is SGDLS and CDR2 YYNGEE. The DNA for the CDR3 is TGTGCCAGCAGCGCGGACAGGGGAGGGACTGAAGCTTTCTTT. Translated: CASSADRGGTEAFF.

V and J are TRBV6-5 and TRBJ2-7, with no clear D. V lost 2 bases to trimming and J lost 4 bases, with 9 bases between them. The CDR3 is 13 amino acids. Germline-derived CDR1 and CDR2 are MNHEY and SVGAGI. CDR3 bases: TGTGCCAGCAGTTACAGGCAGTTATACGAGCAGTACTTC. Its protein product is CASSYRQLYEQYF.

This clone occurred once. V gene TRBV5-1 combines with J gene TRBJ2-1; 9 bases are a match to TRBD2. Trimming cost V 0 bases and J 8 bases; bases outside gene matches: 12. The CDR3 runs 17 residues. Germline V CDR1 and CDR2: SGHRS, YFSETQ. This chain's CDR3 is CASSLVGSGGRADEQFF. CDR3 coding DNA: TGCGCCAGCAGCTTGGTGGGTTCTGGCGGGAGGGCCGATGAGCAGTTCTTC.

The chain has TRBV27 and TRBJ2-7; TRBD1 matches 7 bases. The CDR3 covers 17 residues. Germline lookup yields CDR1 MNHEY and CDR2 SMNVEV (reference sequence). Losses at the gene ends were 5 bases for V and 3 bases for J; bases not matched to a gene: 16. This CDR3 reads CASSPYPTGMALYEQYF. The CDR3 nucleotides read TGTGCCAGCAGTCCCTACCCGACAGGGATGGCCCTCTACGAGCAGTACTTC.